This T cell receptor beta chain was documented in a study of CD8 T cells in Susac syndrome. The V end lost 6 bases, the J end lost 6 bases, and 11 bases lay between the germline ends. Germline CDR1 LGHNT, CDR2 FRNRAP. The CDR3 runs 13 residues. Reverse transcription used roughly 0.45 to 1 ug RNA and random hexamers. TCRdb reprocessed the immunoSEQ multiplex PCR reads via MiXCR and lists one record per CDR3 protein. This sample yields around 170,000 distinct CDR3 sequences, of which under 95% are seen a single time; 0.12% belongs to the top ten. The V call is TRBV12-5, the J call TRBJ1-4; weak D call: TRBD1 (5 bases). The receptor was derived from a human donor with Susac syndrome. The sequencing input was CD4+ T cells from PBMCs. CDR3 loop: CASGGGVYEKLFF. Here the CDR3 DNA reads TGTGCTAGTGGGGGAGGGGTTTATGAAAAACTGTTTTTT.